These 5 T cell receptor beta chains came from one sample sequenced in a study of CD4+ T cells in melanoma. Produced via immunoSEQ multiplex PCR; TCRdb's table is partial and in-frame only. The data show approximately 9,400 clones, about 60% seen once. Sequenced input: cells from a culture (not recorded whether cultured in vitro). The receptors were sampled from a human donor with melanoma.

The chain uses TRBV30 and TRBJ1-2, with a possible D match to TRBD1 (6 bases). Germline loops: CDR1 GTSNPN, CDR2 SVGIG (reference sequence). The CDR3 runs to 17 residues. Trimming stripped 0 bases from V and 4 bases from J, with 21 bases between. CDR3 sequence: CAWSVRWGARTLYGYTF. The DNA for the CDR3 is TGTGCCTGGAGTGTACGTTGGGGGGCCCGGACTCTCTATGGCTACACCTTC. Full variable domain (rest looked up from reference TRBV30 and TRBJ1-2): SQTIHQWPATLVQPVGSPLSLECTVEGTSNPNLYWYRQAAGRGLQLLFYSVGIGQISSEVPQNLSASRPQDRQFILSSKKLLLSDSGFYLCAWSVRWGARTLYGYTFGSGTRLTVV.

The chain links TRBV19 to TRBJ2-2; 9 bases line up with TRBD1. Trimming took 4 bases from V and 3 from J; bases not matched to a gene: 18. Per germline, CDR1 LNHDA and CDR2 SQIVND (reference sequence). This CDR3 spans 20 amino acids. The CDR3 DNA follows: TGTGCCAGTAGTAATTACCCAACAGGGGGCGAAAGATTCGACACCGGGGAGCTGTTTTTT. Translation: CASSNYPTGGERFDTGELFF.

This chain joins TRBV2 and TRBJ2-2; 12 nucleotides match TRBD2. Germline CDR1 SNHLY, CDR2 FYNNEI. With 6 bases clipped from V and 9 bases from J, the junction kept 5 bases outside the gene matches. The CDR3 totals 14 residues. The CDR3 DNA reads TGTGCCAGCAGCCTCGGACTAGCGGGGCGGGAGCTGTTTTTT. Amino acid sequence: CASSLGLAGRELFF.

J is TRBJ2-1 and V is TRBV28; D is unresolved. Trimming pared 4 bases from V and 7 bases from J, leaving 14 bases between. CDR3 size: 14 residues. Germline V gives CDR1 MDHEN, CDR2 SYDVKM. The CDR3 is CASSSRKGRNEQFF. The CDR3 region has the DNA TGTGCCAGCAGTTCCCGGAAGGGTCGGAATGAGCAGTTCTTC.

Relative to its sample, this clone is medium-sized. The genes are TRBV5-1 and TRBJ2-3; 8 bases are a match to TRBD2. Germline lookup yields CDR1 SGHRS and CDR2 YFSETQ. The CDR3 loop spans 13 amino acids. J gave up 1 base and V 7 bases, and 2 bases lay outside the gene matches. The CDR3 region is CASGRGGTDTQYF. The CDR3 region has the DNA TGCGCCAGCGGGCGGGGGGGCACAGATACGCAGTATTTT.